This T cell receptor (beta chain) is drawn from a study of CD8+CD57+ T cells in acquired aplastic anemia. CDR1 and CDR2 from the germline V gene are DFQATT and SNEGSKA (reference sequence). The CDR3 has 13 amino acids. Trimming removed 0 bases from V and 9 bases from J, with 9 bases in between. Sequencing involved patients with CD8+CD57+ cell expansion previously shown by flow cytometry. The study profiled TCR beta VDJ and CDR3 using genomic DNA as template. Each CDR3 protein is one row after TCRdb ran MiXCR on the reads. Of approximately 98,000 distinct CDR3 sequences in the sample, around 68% were seen once.

The sequencing input was sorted CD4+, CD8+, or CD8+CD57+ T cells (not recorded which) from PBMCs. The genes are TRBV20-1 and TRBJ1-6; the D is unclear. This sequence originates from a human donor with aplastic anemia. CDR3 sequence: CSARDLEGSPLHF. The CDR3 nucleotides read TGCAGTGCTAGAGATTTGGAGGGTTCACCCCTCCACTTT.